Listed below are T cell receptor beta chains from one sample, sequenced in a study of blood T cells in healthy people across ages. A single record per CDR3 protein comes from TCRdb applying MiXCR to the 5' RACE reads. The table lists 1.8 million or so distinct CDR3 sequences, approximately 40% of them singletons. Material: blood. The source of these receptors is a human donor in good health. Each CDR3 is given without its conserved first and last residue. Fields, in order: V gene, J gene, D gene, CDR3 protein. D genes are given only for firm matches.

V: TRBV21-1; J: TRBJ2-1; D: NA; CDR3: ASSKCWDYPYNEQF
V: TRBV29-1; J: TRBJ2-7; D: TRBD2; CDR3: SVDSSGGSYEQY
V: TRBV20-1; J: TRBJ2-5; D: NA; CDR3: SANGHVQETQY
V: TRBV16; J: TRBJ2-2; D: NA; CDR3: ASSQFISAGELF
V: TRBV27; J: TRBJ2-1; D: NA; CDR3: ASSNGGTYNKQF
V: TRBV27; J: TRBJ2-1; D: TRBD2; CDR3: ASSLQPLAGNNEQF
V: TRBV12-3/TRBV12-4; J: TRBJ2-5; D: NA; CDR3: ASLEPQGLKTQY
V: TRBV27; J: TRBJ2-1; D: NA; CDR3: ASSWGGPPNEQF
V: TRBV15; J: TRBJ2-3; D: NA; CDR3: ATSNHQNPSTDTQY
V: TRBV29-1; J: TRBJ2-3; D: NA; CDR3: SVVNRLSDTQY
V: TRBV2; J: TRBJ1-2; D: NA; CDR3: ASRKESHGYT
V: TRBV19; J: TRBJ1-5; D: NA; CDR3: ASSVGGIRGNQPQH
V: TRBV11-2; J: TRBJ1-4; D: TRBD1; CDR3: ASSSHRGSNEKLF
V: TRBV5-1; J: TRBJ2-1; D: NA; CDR3: ASSLGGLTYNEQF
V: TRBV9; J: TRBJ1-2; D: NA; CDR3: ASSVSAVVRPRKNYGYT
V: TRBV6-4; J: TRBJ2-3; D: NA; CDR3: ASSVTETDTQY
V: TRBV10-3; J: TRBJ2-6; D: TRBD1; CDR3: ASGQGALVLT
V: TRBV7-9; J: TRBJ1-5; D: NA; CDR3: ASSLGGVNQPQH
V: TRBV7-8; J: TRBJ1-6; D: TRBD1; CDR3: ASSFGQGDSPLH
V: TRBV29-1; J: TRBJ2-5; D: NA; CDR3: SADSQETQY
V: TRBV20-1; J: TRBJ2-1; D: TRBD2; CDR3: RPAGGKHSYNEQF
V: TRBV27; J: TRBJ2-5; D: NA; CDR3: ASSKRIYQETQY
V: TRBV5-1; J: TRBJ1-1; D: NA; CDR3: ASSPRVLGWTEAF
V: TRBV9; J: TRBJ2-1; D: TRBD1; CDR3: ASSVRTGSYNEQF
V: TRBV12-3/TRBV12-4; J: TRBJ2-3; D: TRBD1; CDR3: ASTLGQGEDTQY
V: TRBV20-1; J: TRBJ2-5; D: NA; CDR3: SASNGPNQETQY
V: TRBV15; J: TRBJ2-3; D: NA; CDR3: ATTDQYSVDTQY
V: TRBV7-2; J: TRBJ2-3; D: TRBD1; CDR3: ASSGRTGRTDTQY
V: TRBV20-1; J: TRBJ1-2; D: NA; CDR3: STIGNYGYT
V: TRBV24-1; J: TRBJ1-2; D: NA; CDR3: ATSDSGDKKANYGYT
V: TRBV7-6; J: TRBJ1-6; D: NA; CDR3: ASSLTQASSYNSPLH
V: TRBV4-2; J: TRBJ1-2; D: NA; CDR3: ASSQEVTGAGYGYT
V: TRBV12-3/TRBV12-4; J: TRBJ1-2; D: NA; CDR3: ASSQRDTYYGYT
V: TRBV7-2; J: TRBJ2-2; D: NA; CDR3: ASSPPGLTTGELF
V: TRBV21-1; J: TRBJ2-1; D: NA; CDR3: ASSKVGGQGFWANDEQF
V: TRBV20-1; J: TRBJ2-3; D: NA; CDR3: SAGRDRWGTDTQY
V: TRBV29-1; J: TRBJ2-1; D: NA; CDR3: SVLAGLSYNEQF